These T cell receptor beta chains were read from a single sample in a study of neurological immune-mediated disorders. TCRdb recomputed calls from the 5' RACE reads with MiXCR, one row per CDR3 protein. The sample has 35,000 or so distinct CDR3 sequences; 3% to 3.5% are singletons. Sequencing was performed on PBMCs. The receptors originated from a woman aged 55-70 years with multiple sclerosis. Both conserved end residues are trimmed from each CDR3. Fields, in order: V gene, CDR3 protein.

v_call: TRBV5-1
cdr3_aa: ASSLNSGGRGTEAF

v_call: TRBV5-1
cdr3_aa: ASSLGQGGEQY

v_call: TRBV5-1
cdr3_aa: ASSRGQNAVLSYEQY

v_call: TRBV5-1
cdr3_aa: ASSVTSGGQGTSGANVLT

v_call: TRBV12-3/TRBV12-4
cdr3_aa: ASSGDRGNQPQH

v_call: TRBV18
cdr3_aa: ASSPPVLRDTEAF

v_call: TRBV9
cdr3_aa: ASRGLAGDTKSGTGELF

v_call: TRBV5-1
cdr3_aa: ASSWDSFYGYT

v_call: TRBV3-1
cdr3_aa: ASSHRQGWLF

v_call: TRBV11-2
cdr3_aa: ASSTGQNYGYT

v_call: TRBV5-1
cdr3_aa: ASSADPGGSYEQY

v_call: TRBV5-1
cdr3_aa: ASSPLTSNEQF

v_call: TRBV10-3
cdr3_aa: ATTTGQLVQPQH

v_call: TRBV5-1
cdr3_aa: ASSLPDRSTEAF

v_call: TRBV6-5
cdr3_aa: ASSYSPSNSGANVLT

v_call: TRBV7-8
cdr3_aa: ASSPEGDREEH

v_call: TRBV25-1
cdr3_aa: ASSELGHPSETQY

v_call: TRBV5-1
cdr3_aa: ASSGLASGGLNEQF

v_call: TRBV6-5
cdr3_aa: ASRQAEGSNEQF

v_call: TRBV20-1
cdr3_aa: SAQGGRSYNEQF

v_call: TRBV20-1
cdr3_aa: SARATVVPRDRPGRN

v_call: TRBV7-8
cdr3_aa: ASSLLWEGGTDTQY

v_call: TRBV7-2
cdr3_aa: ASSLGHKNTEAF

v_call: TRBV19
cdr3_aa: ASSPRGRFFQETQY

v_call: TRBV19
cdr3_aa: ASSKAGVTDTQY

v_call: TRBV7-2
cdr3_aa: ASTPGRRLEQY

v_call: TRBV7-2
cdr3_aa: ASSFAGRGETQY

v_call: TRBV15
cdr3_aa: ATSREGGITYEQY

v_call: TRBV20-1
cdr3_aa: SARQPSPAGETQY

v_call: TRBV5-1
cdr3_aa: ASGKTKTSGATDTQY

v_call: TRBV4-2
cdr3_aa: ASSRLGQGYTEAF

v_call: TRBV5-6
cdr3_aa: ASSRGAPRAENQPQH

v_call: TRBV6-5
cdr3_aa: ASSYTQGSIGGEKLF

v_call: TRBV5-1
cdr3_aa: ASSVSGTGVYTEAF

v_call: TRBV5-1
cdr3_aa: ASSPRTGNYEQY

v_call: TRBV5-1
cdr3_aa: ASSLRTENPTDTQY

v_call: TRBV20-1
cdr3_aa: SARDTGGTYEQY

v_call: TRBV20-1
cdr3_aa: SAKVRGGTNQHQH

v_call: TRBV5-1
cdr3_aa: ASRLADTYNEQF

v_call: TRBV5-1
cdr3_aa: ASSLVEGGAEAF

v_call: TRBV29-1
cdr3_aa: SVVVTGYYT

v_call: TRBV18
cdr3_aa: ASVTSGGDTQY

v_call: TRBV29-1
cdr3_aa: SVGIGASDTQY

v_call: TRBV5-1
cdr3_aa: ASSLGDRAGGYT

v_call: TRBV15
cdr3_aa: ATSRGRRADTQY

v_call: TRBV29-1
cdr3_aa: SAQDDSYEQY

v_call: TRBV20-1
cdr3_aa: SARDQGSPFGNEQF

v_call: TRBV5-1
cdr3_aa: ASSFDRTETYGYT

v_call: TRBV20-1
cdr3_aa: SARGPAMEQF

v_call: TRBV20-1
cdr3_aa: SAGTGGTVETQY

v_call: TRBV2
cdr3_aa: ASKLTSGGANEQF